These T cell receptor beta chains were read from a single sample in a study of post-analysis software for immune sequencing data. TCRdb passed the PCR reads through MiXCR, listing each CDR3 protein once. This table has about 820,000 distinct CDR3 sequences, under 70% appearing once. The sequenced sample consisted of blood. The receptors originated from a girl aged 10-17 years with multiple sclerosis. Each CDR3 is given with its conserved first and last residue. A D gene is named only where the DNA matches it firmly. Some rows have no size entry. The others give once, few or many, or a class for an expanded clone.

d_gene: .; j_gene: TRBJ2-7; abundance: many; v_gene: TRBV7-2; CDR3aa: CASSPDGAFSNEQYF; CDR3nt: TGTGCCAGCAGCCCCGATGGGGCCTTTTCCAACGAGCAGTACTTC
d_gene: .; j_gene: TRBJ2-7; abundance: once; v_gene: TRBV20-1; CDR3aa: CSAVIETASPYEQYF; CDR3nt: TGCAGTGCCGTAATTGAGACAGCAAGCCCCTACGAGCAGTACTTC
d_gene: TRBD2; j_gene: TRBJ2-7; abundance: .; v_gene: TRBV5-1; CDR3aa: CASSLGLAGFSSYEQYF; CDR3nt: TGCGCCAGCAGCTTGGGACTAGCGGGATTTAGCTCCTACGAGCAGTACTTC
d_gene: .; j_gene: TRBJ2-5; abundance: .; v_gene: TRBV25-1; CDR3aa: CASSERVAEDPKETQYF; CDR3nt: TGTGCCAGCAGTGAACGGGTGGCGGAAGACCCAAAAGAGACCCAGTACTTC
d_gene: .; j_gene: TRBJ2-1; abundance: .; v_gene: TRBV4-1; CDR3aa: CASSQWGALANEQFF; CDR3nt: TGCGCCAGCAGCCAATGGGGGGCTTTGGCGAATGAGCAGTTCTTC
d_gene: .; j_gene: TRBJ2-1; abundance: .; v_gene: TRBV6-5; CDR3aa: CAGSYSTGWEQFF; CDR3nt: TGTGCCGGCAGTTACTCGACAGGTTGGGAGCAGTTCTTC
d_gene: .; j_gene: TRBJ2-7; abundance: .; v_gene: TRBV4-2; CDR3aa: CASSQELMVPSGNEQYF; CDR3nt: TGTGCCAGCAGCCAGGAACTAATGGTCCCCTCGGGCAACGAGCAGTACTTC
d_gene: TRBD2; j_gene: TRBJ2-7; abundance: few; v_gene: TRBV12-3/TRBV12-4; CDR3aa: CASRSGRGAYEQYF; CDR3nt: TGTGCCAGCAGGAGCGGGAGGGGTGCCTACGAGCAGTACTTC
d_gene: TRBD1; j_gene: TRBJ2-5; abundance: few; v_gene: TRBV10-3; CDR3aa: CATGTDQETQYF; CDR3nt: TGTGCCACCGGGACAGACCAAGAGACCCAGTACTTC
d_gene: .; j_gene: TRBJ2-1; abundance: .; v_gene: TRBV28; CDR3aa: CAAEPGKSSYNEQFF; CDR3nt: TGTGCCGCCGAACCCGGGAAGAGCTCCTACAATGAGCAGTTCTTC
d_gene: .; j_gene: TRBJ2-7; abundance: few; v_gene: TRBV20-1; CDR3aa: CSARDPGVSYEQYF; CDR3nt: TGCAGTGCTAGAGATCCGGGGGTCTCCTACGAGCAGTACTTC
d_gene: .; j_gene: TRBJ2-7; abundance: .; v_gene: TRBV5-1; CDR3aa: CASSSQVWSSYEQYF; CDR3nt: TGCGCCAGCAGCTCACAGGTGTGGAGCTCCTACGAGCAGTACTTC
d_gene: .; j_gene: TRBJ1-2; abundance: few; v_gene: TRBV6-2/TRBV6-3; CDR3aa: CASSVRGHYGYTF; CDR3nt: TGTGCCAGCAGCGTCCGGGGGCACTATGGCTACACCTTC
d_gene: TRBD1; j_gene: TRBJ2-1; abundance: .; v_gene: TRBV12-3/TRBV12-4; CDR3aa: CASSPSGTGYKVEQFF; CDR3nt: TGTGCCAGCAGCCCCTCCGGGACAGGGTACAAGGTTGAGCAGTTCTTC
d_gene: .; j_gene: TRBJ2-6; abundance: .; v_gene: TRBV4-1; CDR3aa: CASKTGAGSGANVLTF; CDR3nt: TGCGCCAGCAAGACAGGCGCCGGGTCTGGGGCCAACGTCCTGACTTTC
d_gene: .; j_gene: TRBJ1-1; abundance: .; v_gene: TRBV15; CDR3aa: CATSRGEFNTEAFF; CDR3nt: TGTGCCACCAGCAGGGGGGAATTCAACACTGAAGCTTTCTTT
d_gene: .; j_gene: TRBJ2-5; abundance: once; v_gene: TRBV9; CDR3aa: CASSADGNRETQYF; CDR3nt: TGTGCCAGCAGCGCTGACGGGAACCGAGAGACCCAGTACTTC
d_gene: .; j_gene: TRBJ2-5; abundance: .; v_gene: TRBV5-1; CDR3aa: CASSLEGNGETQYF; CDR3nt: TGCGCCAGCAGCTTGGAGGGCAATGGGGAGACCCAGTACTTC